These T cell receptor beta chains were read from a single sample in a study of control samples from healthy donors and cancer patients. TCRdb's table, derived via immunoSEQ multiplex PCR, lists solely in-frame clones and lacks some. The sample records 85,000 to 100,000 clones, 93% being singletons. Sequenced sample: blood. The receptors stem from a man between 18 and 29 years old in good health. CDR3s include the opening cysteine and the closing phenylalanine or tryptophan.

j_call v_call cdr3_aa
TRBJ1-2 TRBV12-3/TRBV12-4 CASSRNHYGYTF
TRBJ2-1 TRBV4-1 CASSRTSGRAADEQFF
TRBJ2-1 TRBV7-3 CASSYDRGDNEQFF
TRBJ2-5 TRBV4-1 CASSQVLMGAAEGETQYF
TRBJ2-1 TRBV19 CATGQGGNEQFF
TRBJ2-1 TRBV4-2 CASSLKGSGDVHEQFF
TRBJ2-2 TRBV10-3 CAISESGTSGTTGELFF
TRBJ1-2 TRBV28 CASSFLTREGYSDYGYTF
TRBJ1-6 TRBV6-5 CASSDAQGNSPLHF
TRBJ1-1 TRBV27 CASSKLSGVVTEAFF
TRBJ2-7 TRBV19 CASSSNRDRVYEQYF
TRBJ2-3 TRBV19 CASKDFPRDTQYF
TRBJ1-3 TRBV30 CAWSPGTNSGNTIYF
TRBJ2-7 TRBV9 CASSASNRPYEQYF
TRBJ2-1 TRBV7-9 CASSFLLAGGTSDEQFF
TRBJ2-2 TRBV10-2 CASREEQGYSTGELFF
TRBJ1-2 TRBV27 CASGTRGPRYGYTF
TRBJ2-2 TRBV19 CASSIGGLGELFF
TRBJ1-6 TRBV27 CASSRGQGNSSPLHF
TRBJ2-2 TRBV4-1 CASSSYGTGELFF
TRBJ1-5 TRBV11-2 CASSLQGTHQPQHF
TRBJ2-7 TRBV11-2 CASSQAFDSSYEQYF
TRBJ1-1 TRBV10-3 CAIGTGGHRNTEAFF
TRBJ1-2 TRBV3-1/TRBV3-2 CASSQGQGSYGYTF
TRBJ1-5 TRBV27 CASRYRAHSNQPQHF
TRBJ2-1 TRBV18 CASSTTGLDEQFF
TRBJ2-1 TRBV7-9 CASSLRLPEQFF
TRBJ2-7 TRBV18 CASSPPGGEQYF
TRBJ1-6 TRBV5-6 CASSLPGRYSPLHF
TRBJ2-4 TRBV2 CASTILAKNIQYF
TRBJ1-2 TRBV6-5 CASSYPEGGNYGYTF
TRBJ1-2 TRBV30 CAWTPTRGDGYTF
TRBJ1-2 TRBV5-1 CASSLSRFGYTF
TRBJ1-6 TRBV5-1 CASSLGEKDSPLHF
TRBJ1-2 TRBV9 CASSPGQGSGVYGYTF
TRBJ1-4 TRBV25-1 CASSEYEKLFF
TRBJ1-1 TRBV23-1 CASSQGAVAEAFF
TRBJ2-1 TRBV10-2 CASSETSGAYNEQFF
TRBJ2-3 TRBV9 CASSRKTSGIIGDTQYF
TRBJ2-1 TRBV30 CAWISGGLNEQFF
TRBJ1-4 TRBV10-1 CASSRNRGSEKLFF
TRBJ2-1 TRBV27 CASSFLERGVQGNEQFF
TRBJ1-2 TRBV7-2 CASSLRPGAPGGYTF
TRBJ1-2 TRBV16 CASSSRAGGDYGYTF
TRBJ2-5 TRBV6-5 CASSYSNTGHQETQYF
TRBJ1-2 TRBV11-2 CASSLVGRDGYTF
TRBJ1-1 TRBV7-8 CASRGDGGNTEAFF
TRBJ2-1 TRBV6-5 CASSYSAGGQNEQFF
TRBJ1-1 TRBV3-1/TRBV3-2 CAVGRMNTEAFF
TRBJ1-3 TRBV24-1 CATSVTASSGNTIYF
TRBJ1-4 TRBV6-6 CASSYRTGENEKLFF
TRBJ1-2 TRBV5-1 CASSADLSRGDGYTF
TRBJ2-7 TRBV4-2 CASSQDPGPYEQYF
TRBJ1-5 TRBV28 CASSTGLTNQPQHF
TRBJ2-2 TRBV29-1 CSVEAGQNTGELFF